Following are 7 T cell receptor beta chains from one sample sequenced in a study of blood T cell repertoires in COVID-19. Some clones are missing from TCRdb's copy, which holds only in-frame ones; the method was immunoSEQ multiplex PCR. The sample carries around 200,000 clones, around 90% recorded once. Input material: peripheral blood. All receptors come from a man aged 45-65 years with acute or convalescent COVID-19.

The chain recombines TRBV2 with TRBJ1-4; D is possibly TRBD1 (6 bases). V was shortened by 4 bases and J by 0 bases, with 6 bases between the two germline ends. CDR3 size: 14 residues. CDR1 and CDR2 from the germline V gene are SNHLY and FYNNEI. The CDR3 DNA follows: TGTGCCAGCAGTGGGACAGCAACTAATGAAAAACTGTTTTTT. Translated, it gives CASSGTATNEKLFF. Combining the CDR3 with reference TRBV2 and TRBJ1-4 gives the whole variable domain EPEVTQTPSHQVTQMGQEVILRCVPISNHLYFYWYRQILGQKVEFLVSFYNNEISEKSEIFDDQFSVERPDGSNFTLKIRSTKLEDSAMYFCASSGTATNEKLFFGSGTQLSVL.

The J gene is TRBJ1-2, the V gene TRBV29-1; weak D call: TRBD1 (6 bases). The CDR3 loop spans 12 amino acids. Germline CDR1 is SQVTM and CDR2 is ANQGSEA. V lost 1 base and J lost 6, with 9 bases in between. Written as DNA, the CDR3 is TGCAGCGTTGAAGGGGGGGGGCATGGCTACACCTTC. Translation gives CSVEGGGHGYTF. The whole variable domain, remainder taken from reference TRBV29-1 and TRBJ1-2, is SAVISQKPSRDICQRGTSLTIQCQVDSQVTMMFWYRQQPGQSLTLIATANQGSEATYESGFVIDKFPISRPNLTFSTLTVSNMSPEDSSIYLCSVEGGGHGYTFGSGTRLTVV.

This chain links TRBV6-6 with TRBJ2-3; 8 positions match TRBD2. Looked up from germline, CDR1 is MNHNY and CDR2 is SVGAGI (reference sequence). Unmatched junction bases numbered 15, after V lost 10 bases and J lost 6 bases. The CDR3 contains 15 residues. The CDR3 protein is CATGGGWLAVDTQYF. The CDR3 nucleotides are TGTGCCACCGGGGGGGGCTGGCTAGCGGTGGATACGCAGTATTTT.

This chain joins TRBV4-3 and TRBJ1-6, with a tentative D call TRBD1 (5 bases). This CDR3 is built from 17 residues. V lost 0 bases and J lost 8, with 17 bases in between. In germline, CDR1 is LGHNA, CDR2 YSLEER. Here the CDR3 DNA reads TGCGCCAGCAGCCAAGATAGGAGGGGCATTCAAGATTCACCCCTCCACTTT. Amino acid sequence: CASSQDRRGIQDSPLHF.

This clone showed up just once. The chain recombines TRBV7-2 with TRBJ2-1, with 11 bases fitting TRBD2. V was pared by 4 bases and J by 4 bases, with 6 bases of the junction left unmatched. This CDR3 region has 16 residues. The germline V gene has CDR1 SGHTA and CDR2 FQGNSA. The CDR3 DNA is TGTGCCAGCAGCTCCGATGGGACTAGCGGTTACAATGAGCAGTTCTTC. Translation gives CASSSDGTSGYNEQFF.

The J gene is TRBJ2-1, the V gene TRBV7-2; 8 nucleotides line up with TRBD2. With V trimmed by 5 bases and J by 9 bases, 12 bases remained unmatched. Germline-derived CDR1 and CDR2 are SGHTA and FQGNSA. CDR3 length: 15 residues. CDR3 amino acids: CASSITGTSVTEQFF. CDR3 nucleotides: TGTGCCAGCAGCATTACCGGGACTAGTGTTACTGAGCAGTTCTTC.

The genes are TRBV27 and TRBJ2-3; weak D call: TRBD2 (5 bases). CDR3 length equals 16 residues. Germline CDR1 reads MNHEY; CDR2 reads SMNVEV (reference sequence). The V and J ends lost 4 bases and 3 bases respectively, with 17 bases between them. CDR3 protein: CASSSERVIKTDTQYF. In DNA, the CDR3 is TGTGCCAGCAGTTCGGAGAGGGTCATTAAAACAGATACGCAGTATTTT.